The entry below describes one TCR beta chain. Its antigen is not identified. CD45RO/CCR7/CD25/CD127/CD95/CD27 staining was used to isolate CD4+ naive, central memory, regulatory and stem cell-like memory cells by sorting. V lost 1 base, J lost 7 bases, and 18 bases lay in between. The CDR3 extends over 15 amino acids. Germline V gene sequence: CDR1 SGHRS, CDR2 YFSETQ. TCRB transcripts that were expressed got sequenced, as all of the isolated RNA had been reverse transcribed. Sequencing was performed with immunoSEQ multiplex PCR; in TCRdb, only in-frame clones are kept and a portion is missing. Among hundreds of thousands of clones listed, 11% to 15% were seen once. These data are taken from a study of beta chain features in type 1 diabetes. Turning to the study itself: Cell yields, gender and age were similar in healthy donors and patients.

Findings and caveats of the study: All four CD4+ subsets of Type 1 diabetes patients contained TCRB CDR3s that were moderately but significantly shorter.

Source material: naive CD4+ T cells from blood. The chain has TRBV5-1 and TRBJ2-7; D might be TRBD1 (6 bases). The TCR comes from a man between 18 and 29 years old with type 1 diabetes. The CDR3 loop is CASSLSPGAPEEQYF. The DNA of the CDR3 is TGCGCCAGCAGCTTGTCCCCAGGGGCACCGGAGGAGCAGTACTTC.